The sequence of this T cell receptor (beta chain) was determined in a study of T cell responses to AZD1222 COVID-19 vaccine. Study details: Second-dose intervals of approximately 4 or approximately 12 weeks were pooled.

CDR3 length: 12 residues. V shed 5 bases and J 6 bases; nucleotides not matched to a gene: 3. From germline, CDR1 is SEHNR and CDR2 FQNEAQ (reference sequence). A remark on this clone: The antigen remains unidentified.

Generated by immunoSEQ multiplex PCR, the TCRdb table keeps only in-frame clones and is missing some. The sample shows more than 95,000 clones, 80% to 90% of them seen only once. Overall study results and limits: It should be noted that donors were predominantly white British and more often female, and clonal diversity was possibly underestimated.

The chain has TRBV7-9 and TRBJ1-2, with 7 bases aligning to TRBD1. This sample comprised peripheral blood, obtained on day 0 of AZD1222 vaccination. The sequence came from an adult in good health. CDR3 coding DNA: TGTGCCAGCAGCCCAACAGGGGATGGCTACACCTTC. This sequence encodes CASSPTGDGYTF.